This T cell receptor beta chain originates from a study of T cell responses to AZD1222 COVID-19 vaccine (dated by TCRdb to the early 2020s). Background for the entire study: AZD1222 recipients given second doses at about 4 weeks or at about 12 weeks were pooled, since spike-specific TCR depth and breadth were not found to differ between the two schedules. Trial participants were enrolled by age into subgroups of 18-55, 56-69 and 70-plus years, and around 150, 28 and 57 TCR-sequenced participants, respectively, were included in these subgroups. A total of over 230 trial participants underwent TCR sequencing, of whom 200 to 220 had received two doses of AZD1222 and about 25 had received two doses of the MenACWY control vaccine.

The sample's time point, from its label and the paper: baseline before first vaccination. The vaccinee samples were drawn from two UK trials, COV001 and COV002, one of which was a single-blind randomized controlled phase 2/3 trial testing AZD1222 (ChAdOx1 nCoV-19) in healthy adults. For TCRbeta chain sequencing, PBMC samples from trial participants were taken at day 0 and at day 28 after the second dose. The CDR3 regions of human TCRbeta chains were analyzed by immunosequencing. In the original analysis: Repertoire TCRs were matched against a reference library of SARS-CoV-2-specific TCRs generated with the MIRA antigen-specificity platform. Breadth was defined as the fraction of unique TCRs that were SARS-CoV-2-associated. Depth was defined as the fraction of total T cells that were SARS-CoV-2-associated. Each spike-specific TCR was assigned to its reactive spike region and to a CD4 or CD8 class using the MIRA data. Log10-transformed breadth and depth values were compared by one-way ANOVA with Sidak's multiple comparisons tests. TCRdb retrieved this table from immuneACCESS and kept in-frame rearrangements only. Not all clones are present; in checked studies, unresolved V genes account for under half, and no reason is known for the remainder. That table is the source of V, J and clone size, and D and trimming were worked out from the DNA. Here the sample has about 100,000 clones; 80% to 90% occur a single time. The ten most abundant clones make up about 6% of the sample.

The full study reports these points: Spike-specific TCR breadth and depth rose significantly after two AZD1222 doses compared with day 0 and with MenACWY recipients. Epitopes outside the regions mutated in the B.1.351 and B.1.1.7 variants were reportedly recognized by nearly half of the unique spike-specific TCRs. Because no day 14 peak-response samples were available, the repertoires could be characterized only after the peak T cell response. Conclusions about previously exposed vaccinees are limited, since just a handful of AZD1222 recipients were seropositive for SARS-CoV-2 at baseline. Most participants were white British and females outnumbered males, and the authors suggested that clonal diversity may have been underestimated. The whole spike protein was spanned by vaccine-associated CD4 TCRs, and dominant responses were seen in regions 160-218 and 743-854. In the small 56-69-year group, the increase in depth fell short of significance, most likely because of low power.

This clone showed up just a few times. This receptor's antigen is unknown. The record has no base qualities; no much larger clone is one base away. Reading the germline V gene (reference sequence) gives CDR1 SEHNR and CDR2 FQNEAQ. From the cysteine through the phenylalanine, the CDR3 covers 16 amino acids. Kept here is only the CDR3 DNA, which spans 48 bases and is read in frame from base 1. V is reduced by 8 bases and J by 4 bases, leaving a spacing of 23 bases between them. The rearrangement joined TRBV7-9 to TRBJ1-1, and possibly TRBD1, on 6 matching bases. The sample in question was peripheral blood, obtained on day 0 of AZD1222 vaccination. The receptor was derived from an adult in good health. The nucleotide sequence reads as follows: TGTGCCAGCCTTCCTTTTGGGCGGGGGCAGGGCACTGAAGCTTTCTTT. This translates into CASLPFGRGQGTEAFF. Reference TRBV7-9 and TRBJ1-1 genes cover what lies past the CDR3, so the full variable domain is DTGVSQNPRHKITKRGQNVTFRCDPISEHNRLYWYRQTLGQGPEFLTYFQNEAQLEKSRLLSDRFSAERPKGSFSTLEIQRTEQGDSAMYLCASLPFGRGQGTEAFFGQGTRLTVV.